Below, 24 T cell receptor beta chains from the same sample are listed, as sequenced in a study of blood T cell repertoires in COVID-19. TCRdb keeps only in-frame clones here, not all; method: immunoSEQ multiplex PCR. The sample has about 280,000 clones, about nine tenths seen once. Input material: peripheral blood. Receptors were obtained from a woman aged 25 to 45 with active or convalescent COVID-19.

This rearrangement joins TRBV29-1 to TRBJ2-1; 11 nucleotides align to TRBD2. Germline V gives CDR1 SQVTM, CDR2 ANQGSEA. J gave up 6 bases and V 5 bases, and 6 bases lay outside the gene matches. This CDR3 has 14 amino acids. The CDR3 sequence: CSVLAGGEVNEQFF. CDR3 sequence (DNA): TGCAGCGTTTTAGCGGGGGGGGAGGTCAATGAGCAGTTCTTC.

The CDR3 is CASSPGHLSSGNTIYF. As DNA, the CDR3 is TGCGCCAGCAGCCCGGGACACCTGAGCTCTGGAAACACCATATATTTT. This chain links TRBV5-1 with TRBJ1-3, with D maybe TRBD1 (6 bases). In germline, CDR1 is SGHRS, CDR2 YFSETQ. V gave up 4 bases and J gave up 0 bases, with 14 bases separating them. This CDR3 is built from 16 residues.

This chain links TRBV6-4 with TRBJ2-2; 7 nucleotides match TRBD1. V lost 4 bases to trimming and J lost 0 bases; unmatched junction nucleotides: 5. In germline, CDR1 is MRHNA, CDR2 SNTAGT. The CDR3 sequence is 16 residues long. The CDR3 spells CASSGTGTANTGELFF. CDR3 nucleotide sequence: TGTGCCAGCAGTGGGACCGGGACAGCGAACACCGGGGAGCTGTTTTTT.

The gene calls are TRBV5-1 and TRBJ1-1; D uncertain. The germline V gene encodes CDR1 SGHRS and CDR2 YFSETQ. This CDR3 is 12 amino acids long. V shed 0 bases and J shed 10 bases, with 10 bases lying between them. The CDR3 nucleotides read TGCGCCAGCAGCTTGGATGGTGCAGGAGCTTTCTTT. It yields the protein CASSLDGAGAFF.

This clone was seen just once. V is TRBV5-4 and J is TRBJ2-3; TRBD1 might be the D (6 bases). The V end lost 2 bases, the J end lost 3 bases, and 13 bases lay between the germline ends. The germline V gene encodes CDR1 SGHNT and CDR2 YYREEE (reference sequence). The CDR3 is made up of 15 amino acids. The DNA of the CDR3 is TGTGCCAGCAGCTTAGAGGACAGAAAGACAGATACGCAGTATTTT. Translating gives CASSLEDRKTDTQYF. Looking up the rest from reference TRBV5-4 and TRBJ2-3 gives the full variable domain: ETGVTQSPTHLIKTRGQQVTLRCSSQSGHNTVSWYQQALGQGPQFIFQYYREEENGRGNFPPRFSGLQFPNYSSELNVNALELDDSALYLCASSLEDRKTDTQYFGPGTRLTVL.

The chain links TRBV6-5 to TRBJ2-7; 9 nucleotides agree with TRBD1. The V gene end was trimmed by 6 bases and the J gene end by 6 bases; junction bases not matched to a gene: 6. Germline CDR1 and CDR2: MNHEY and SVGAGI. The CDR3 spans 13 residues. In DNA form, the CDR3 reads TGTGCCAGCAGAGACTGGACAGGGGTCGAGCAGTACTTC. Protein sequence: CASRDWTGVEQYF.

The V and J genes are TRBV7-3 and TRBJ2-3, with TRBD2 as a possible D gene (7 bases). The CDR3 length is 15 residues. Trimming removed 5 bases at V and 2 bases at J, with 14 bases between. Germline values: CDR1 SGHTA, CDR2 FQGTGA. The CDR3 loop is CASSSGTLDTDTQYF. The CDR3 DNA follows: TGTGCCAGCAGCAGCGGGACACTTGACACAGATACGCAGTATTTT.

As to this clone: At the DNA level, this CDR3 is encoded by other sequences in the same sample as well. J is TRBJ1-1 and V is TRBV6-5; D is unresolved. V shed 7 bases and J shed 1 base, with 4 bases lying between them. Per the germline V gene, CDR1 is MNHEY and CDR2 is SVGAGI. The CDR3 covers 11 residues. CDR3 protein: CASTGNTEAFF. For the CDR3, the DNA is TGTGCCAGCACAGGGAACACTGAAGCTTTCTTT.

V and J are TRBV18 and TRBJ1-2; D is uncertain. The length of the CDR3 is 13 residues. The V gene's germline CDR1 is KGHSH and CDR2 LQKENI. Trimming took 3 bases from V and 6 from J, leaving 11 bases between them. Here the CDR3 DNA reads TGTGCCAGCTCACCTCTGAGCCGCGATGGCTACACCTTC. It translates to CASSPLSRDGYTF. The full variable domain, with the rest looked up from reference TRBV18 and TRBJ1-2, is NAGVMQNPRHLVRRRGQEARLRCSPMKGHSHVYWYRQLPEEGLKFMVYLQKENIIDESGMPKERFSAEFPKEGPSILRIQQVVRGDSAAYFCASSPLSRDGYTFGSGTRLTVV.

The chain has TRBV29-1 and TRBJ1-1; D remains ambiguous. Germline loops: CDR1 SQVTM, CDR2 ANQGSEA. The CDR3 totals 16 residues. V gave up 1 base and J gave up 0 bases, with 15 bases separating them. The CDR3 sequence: CSVEGAPGRVNTEAFF. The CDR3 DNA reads TGCAGCGTTGAAGGCGCCCCGGGGAGGGTGAACACTGAAGCTTTCTTT.

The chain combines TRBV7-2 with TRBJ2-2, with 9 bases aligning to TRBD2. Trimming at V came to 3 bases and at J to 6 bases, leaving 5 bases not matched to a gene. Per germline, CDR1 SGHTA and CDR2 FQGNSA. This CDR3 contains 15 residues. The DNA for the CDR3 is TGTGCCAGCAGCTTGCGGCGGGGGGGCCCCGGGGAGCTGTTTTTT. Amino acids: CASSLRRGGPGELFF.

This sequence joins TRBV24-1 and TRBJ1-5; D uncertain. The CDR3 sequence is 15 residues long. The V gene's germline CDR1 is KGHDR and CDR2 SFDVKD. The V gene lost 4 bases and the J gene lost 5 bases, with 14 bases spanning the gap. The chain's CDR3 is CATSDPRSGDQPQHF. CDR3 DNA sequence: TGTGCCACCAGTGACCCACGTAGCGGTGATCAGCCCCAGCATTTT.

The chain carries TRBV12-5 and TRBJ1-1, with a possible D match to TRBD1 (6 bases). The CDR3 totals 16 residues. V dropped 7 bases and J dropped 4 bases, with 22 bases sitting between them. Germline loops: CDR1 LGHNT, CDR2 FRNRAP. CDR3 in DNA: TGTGCTAGTGCCCCGTCAAAGGGAGGGGGGACCACTGAAGCTTTCTTT. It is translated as CASAPSKGGGTTEAFF.

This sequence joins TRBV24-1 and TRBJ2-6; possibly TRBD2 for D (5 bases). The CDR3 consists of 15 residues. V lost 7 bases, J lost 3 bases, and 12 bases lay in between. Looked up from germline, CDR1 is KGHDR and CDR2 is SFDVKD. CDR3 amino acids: CATSEGRSGANVLTF. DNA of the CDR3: TGTGCCACCAGCGAGGGTCGTAGTGGGGCCAACGTCCTGACTTTC.

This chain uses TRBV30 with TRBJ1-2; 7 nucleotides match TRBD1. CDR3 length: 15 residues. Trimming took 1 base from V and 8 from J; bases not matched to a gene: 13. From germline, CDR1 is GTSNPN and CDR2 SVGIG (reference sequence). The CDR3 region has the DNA TGTGCCTGGAGTGCTTGGACAGGAAACAGCAGAGGCTACACCTTC. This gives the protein CAWSAWTGNSRGYTF.

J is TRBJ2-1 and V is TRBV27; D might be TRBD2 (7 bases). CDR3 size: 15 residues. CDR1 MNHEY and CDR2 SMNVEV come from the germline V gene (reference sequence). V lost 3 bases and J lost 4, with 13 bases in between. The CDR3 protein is CASSFGRGPYNEQFF. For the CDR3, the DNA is TGTGCCAGCAGTTTCGGGCGGGGGCCGTACAATGAGCAGTTCTTC.

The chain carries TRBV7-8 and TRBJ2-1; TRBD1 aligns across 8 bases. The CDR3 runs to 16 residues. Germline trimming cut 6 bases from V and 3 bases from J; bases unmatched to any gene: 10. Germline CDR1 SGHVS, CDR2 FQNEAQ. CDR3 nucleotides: TGTGCCAGCAGTCAACTACAGGGGGTGAACTACAATGAGCAGTTCTTC. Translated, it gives CASSQLQGVNYNEQFF.

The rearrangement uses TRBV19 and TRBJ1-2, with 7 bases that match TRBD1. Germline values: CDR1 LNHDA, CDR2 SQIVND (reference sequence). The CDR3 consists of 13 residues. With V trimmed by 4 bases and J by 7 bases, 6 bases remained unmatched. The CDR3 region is CASSRQGIGGYTF. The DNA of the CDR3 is TGTGCCAGTAGTAGACAGGGAATCGGTGGCTACACCTTC.

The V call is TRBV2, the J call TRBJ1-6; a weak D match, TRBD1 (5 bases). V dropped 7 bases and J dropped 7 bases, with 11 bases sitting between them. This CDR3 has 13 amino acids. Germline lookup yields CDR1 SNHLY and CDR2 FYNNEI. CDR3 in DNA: TGTGCCAGCACCCCGGGACTAAATTCACCCCTCCACTTT. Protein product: CASTPGLNSPLHF.

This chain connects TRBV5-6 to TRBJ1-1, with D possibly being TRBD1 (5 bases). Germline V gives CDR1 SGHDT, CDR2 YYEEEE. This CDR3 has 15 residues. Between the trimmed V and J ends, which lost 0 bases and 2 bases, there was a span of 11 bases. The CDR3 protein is CASSLVRGRNTEAFF. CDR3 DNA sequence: TGTGCCAGCAGCTTGGTTCGGGGGAGAAACACTGAAGCTTTCTTT.

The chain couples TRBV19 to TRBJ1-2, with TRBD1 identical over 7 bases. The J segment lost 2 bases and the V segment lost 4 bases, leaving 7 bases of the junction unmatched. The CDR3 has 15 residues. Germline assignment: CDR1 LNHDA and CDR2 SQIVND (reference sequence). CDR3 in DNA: TGTGCCAGTAGTAGGTCTAAGGGGGCCAACTATGGCTACACCTTC. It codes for CASSRSKGANYGYTF.

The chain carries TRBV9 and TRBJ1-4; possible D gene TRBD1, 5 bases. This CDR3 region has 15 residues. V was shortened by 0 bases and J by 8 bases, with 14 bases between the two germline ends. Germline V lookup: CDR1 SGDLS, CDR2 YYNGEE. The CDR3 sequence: CASSVEGRGGEKLFF. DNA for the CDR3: TGTGCCAGCAGCGTAGAAGGGAGGGGAGGCGAAAAACTGTTTTTT.

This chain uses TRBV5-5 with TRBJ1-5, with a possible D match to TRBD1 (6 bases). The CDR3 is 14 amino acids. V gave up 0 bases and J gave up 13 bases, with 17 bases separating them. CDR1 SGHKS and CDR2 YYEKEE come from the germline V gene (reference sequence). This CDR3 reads CASSLGQDPASQHF. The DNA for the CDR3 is TGTGCCAGCAGCTTGGGACAGGATCCAGCCAGTCAGCATTTT.

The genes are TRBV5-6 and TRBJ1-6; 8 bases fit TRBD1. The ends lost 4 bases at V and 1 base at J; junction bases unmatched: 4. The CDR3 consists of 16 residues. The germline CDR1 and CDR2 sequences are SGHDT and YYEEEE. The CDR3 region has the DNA TGTGCCAGCAGCACCCGACAGGGGTCCTATAATTCACCCCTCCACTTT. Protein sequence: CASSTRQGSYNSPLHF.